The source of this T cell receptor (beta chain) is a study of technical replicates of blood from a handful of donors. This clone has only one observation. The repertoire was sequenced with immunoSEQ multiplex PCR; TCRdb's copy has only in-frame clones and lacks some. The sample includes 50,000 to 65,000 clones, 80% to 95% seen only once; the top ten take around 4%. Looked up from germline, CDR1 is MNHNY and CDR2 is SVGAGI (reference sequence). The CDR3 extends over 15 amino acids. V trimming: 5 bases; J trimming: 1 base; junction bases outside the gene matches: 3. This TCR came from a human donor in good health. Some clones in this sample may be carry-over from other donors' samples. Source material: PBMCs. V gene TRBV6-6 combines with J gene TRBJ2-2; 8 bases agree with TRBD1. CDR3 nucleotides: TGTGCCAGCAGTCGGGACAGGATGAACACCGGGGAGCTGTTTTTT. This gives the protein CASSRDRMNTGELFF.